Listed below are T cell receptor beta chains from one sample, sequenced in a study of beta chain features in type 1 diabetes. Clones were read by immunoSEQ multiplex PCR, and TCRdb kept only the in-frame ones, dropping some. This sample has under 300,000 clones; roughly 17% occur once, and the top ten carry 0.07% to 0.095%. The sample taken for sequencing was naive CD4+ T cells from blood. These receptors all come from a man younger than 45 with type 1 diabetes. Each CDR3 is given with its conserved first and last residue. Each record gives: D gene, V gene, clone size, J gene, CDR3 protein, CDR3 DNA. The D gene is left open where the match is weak. Some rows mark clone size as missing; the rest say once, few, many or name a class of expanded clone.

.	TRBV7-2	few	TRBJ2-7	CASSSPTGFYEQYF	TGTGCCAGCAGCTCTCCGACAGGTTTCTACGAGCAGTACTTC
.	TRBV28	few	TRBJ2-7	CASSQIRAAGYEQYF	TGTGCCAGCAGCCAGATCCGGGCAGCTGGGTACGAGCAGTACTTC
.	TRBV5-4	.	TRBJ2-7	CASSRDMHYEQYF	TGTGCCAGCAGCCGGGACATGCACTACGAGCAGTACTTC
.	TRBV30	.	TRBJ2-3	CAWSVGTGRTDTQYF	TGTGCCTGGAGTGTTGGTACAGGCCGAACAGATACGCAGTATTTT
.	TRBV5-1	few	TRBJ1-2	CASSFLPLSGYTF	TGCGCCAGCAGCTTCTTGCCTCTTTCGGGCTACACCTTC
.	TRBV14	.	TRBJ2-1	CASSPILGRGGSYNEQFF	TGTGCCAGCAGCCCTATTTTAGGTAGAGGAGGTTCCTACAATGAGCAGTTCTTC
.	TRBV29-1	.	TRBJ1-3	CSVALLGVGNTIYF	TGCAGCGTGGCCTTATTGGGGGTTGGAAACACCATATATTTT
.	TRBV6-1	few	TRBJ2-5	CASSEEGTVEETQYF	TGTGCCAGCAGTGAAGAGGGGACGGTAGAAGAGACCCAGTACTTC
TRBD1	TRBV4-1	few	TRBJ2-5	CASSQGDRGMKTQYF	TGCGCCAGCAGCCAAGGGGACAGGGGTATGAAGACCCAGTACTTC
TRBD1	TRBV29-1	.	TRBJ2-7	CSVESRTGRYEQYF	TGCAGCGTTGAATCCAGGACAGGGAGGTACGAGCAGTACTTC
.	TRBV29-1	.	TRBJ2-5	CSVGPSLMVETQYF	TGCAGCGTTGGACCCAGCCTAATGGTAGAGACCCAGTACTTC
.	TRBV23-1	.	TRBJ2-3	CASSLFQGNQQYF	TGCGCCAGCAGTCTCTTTCAGGGGAATCAGCAGTATTTT
TRBD2	TRBV7-2	few	TRBJ2-1	CASSFRSSGVYEQFF	TGTGCCAGCAGCTTTCGGTCTAGCGGGGTCTATGAGCAGTTCTTC
TRBD1	TRBV5-6	.	TRBJ2-5	CASSLLGWDRKETQYF	TGTGCCAGCAGCTTACTAGGGTGGGACAGGAAAGAGACCCAGTACTTC
.	TRBV29-1	.	TRBJ1-2	CSVGSGPHGYTF	TGCAGCGTTGGTTCCGGGCCCCATGGCTACACCTTC
TRBD1	TRBV7-9	.	TRBJ2-1	CASSPRDRGYNEQFF	TGTGCCAGCAGCCCCCGGGACAGGGGCTACAATGAGCAGTTCTTC
.	TRBV19	.	TRBJ2-1	CASSSPGHVSGEQFF	TGTGCCAGTAGTTCTCCGGGACATGTGAGTGGTGAGCAGTTCTTC
.	TRBV28	.	TRBJ1-5	CASSFNLLRNQPQHF	TGTGCCAGCAGTTTCAACCTATTACGCAATCAGCCCCAGCATTTT
.	TRBV5-6	.	TRBJ2-7	CASSFPGSYEQYF	TGTGCCAGCAGCTTCCCAGGTTCCTACGAGCAGTACTTC
.	TRBV9	few	TRBJ2-7	CASTRTIATAAEQYF	TGTGCCAGCACTAGAACGATTGCAACAGCCGCGGAGCAGTACTTC
TRBD2	TRBV7-6	few	TRBJ2-3	CASSLAPSGNGDTQYF	TGTGCCAGCAGCTTAGCGCCCAGCGGGAACGGGGATACGCAGTATTTT
.	TRBV7-2	.	TRBJ1-2	CASSSDGNYGYTF	TGTGCCAGCAGCTCCGACGGGAACTATGGCTACACCTTC
.	TRBV13	few	TRBJ2-2	CASSLRDLTGELFF	TGTGCCAGCAGCTTACGGGATCTCACCGGGGAGCTGTTTTTT